These T cell receptor beta chains were read from a single sample in a study of blood T cell repertoires in COVID-19. Measured with immunoSEQ multiplex PCR; TCRdb has only the in-frame clones, and not every one. This sample has roughly 160,000 clones, with about 85% found just once. Sequenced sample: peripheral blood. The origin of the receptors is a man aged 18 to 30 with acute or convalescent COVID-19. Both conserved end residues are part of each CDR3. D genes are given only for firm matches. A clone size is listed for some rows: how often the clone was seen (once, few, many), or a class if it is expanded.

v_call,clone_size,j_call,d_call,cdr3_aa,cdr3_nt
TRBV12-2,NA,TRBJ1-1,NA,CASRSLRDRTSEAFF,TGTGCAAGTCGCTCTCTCCGGGACAGGACTTCTGAAGCTTTCTTT
TRBV14,NA,TRBJ2-5,TRBD1,CASSQAGQGAWETQYF,TGTGCCAGCAGCCAAGCGGGACAGGGGGCATGGGAGACCCAGTACTTC
TRBV14,NA,TRBJ2-3,TRBD1,CASSQVPGQGWQLTDTQYF,TGTGCCAGCAGCCAAGTCCCGGGACAGGGCTGGCAGCTCACAGATACGCAGTATTTT
TRBV2,NA,TRBJ2-5,TRBD1,CASRLEPGQGQETQYF,TGTGCCAGCAGGCTCGAACCGGGACAGGGGCAAGAGACCCAGTACTTC
TRBV30,NA,TRBJ2-7,NA,CAWSGRDDEQYF,TGTGCCTGGAGTGGCAGGGATGACGAGCAGTACTTC
TRBV25-1,NA,TRBJ1-4,NA,CASSVPGGTNEKLFF,TGTGCCAGCAGTGTCCCGGGGGGCACTAATGAAAAACTGTTTTTT
TRBV9,NA,TRBJ2-1,TRBD2,CASSATGAGGPNEQFF,TGTGCCAGCAGCGCCACGGGGGCGGGGGGCCCCAATGAGCAGTTCTTC
TRBV6-5,NA,TRBJ1-3,TRBD1,CASTRTGTGTIYF,TGTGCCAGCACCAGGACAGGGACCGGCACCATATATTTT
TRBV28,NA,TRBJ1-2,NA,CASNPQGLGFYGYTF,TGTGCCAGCAATCCCCAGGGTTTGGGCTTCTATGGCTACACCTTC
TRBV29-1,NA,TRBJ2-3,TRBD1,CSVESTGRGHSPISTDTQYF,TGCAGCGTTGAGAGTACCGGCAGGGGGCATTCCCCCATTAGCACAGATACGCAGTATTTT
TRBV11-3,NA,TRBJ2-1,TRBD2,CASSSMPAGGNNEQFF,TGTGCCAGCAGCTCTATGCCCGCGGGGGGAAACAATGAGCAGTTCTTC
TRBV7-2,NA,TRBJ2-1,NA,CASSLDSGNEQFF,TGTGCCAGCAGCTTAGATTCGGGTAATGAGCAGTTCTTC
TRBV5-1,NA,TRBJ2-1,NA,CASSDEGAGSYNEQFF,TGCGCCAGCAGCGATGAGGGCGCGGGTTCCTACAATGAGCAGTTCTTC
TRBV24-1,NA,TRBJ1-1,NA,CATSDYEGRAFF,TGTGCCACCAGTGATTACGAGGGTCGGGCTTTCTTT
TRBV11-2,NA,TRBJ2-1,NA,CASSFGGSNEQFF,TGTGCCAGCAGCTTTGGGGGGTCCAATGAGCAGTTCTTC
TRBV30,NA,TRBJ2-7,TRBD1,CAWSTGGNSYEQYF,TGTGCCTGGAGTACAGGGGGAAACTCCTACGAGCAGTACTTC
TRBV5-1,NA,TRBJ2-1,TRBD1,CASSLAGTEGGEQFF,TGCGCCAGCAGCTTGGCGGGGACAGAAGGCGGTGAGCAGTTCTTC
TRBV11-2,NA,TRBJ1-4,TRBD1,CASSLVTGGDEKLFF,TGTGCCAGCAGCTTAGTGACAGGGGGCGATGAAAAACTGTTTTTT
TRBV19,NA,TRBJ1-5,TRBD1,CASSPQGWNQPQHF,TGTGCCAGTAGTCCACAGGGGTGGAATCAGCCCCAGCATTTT
TRBV7-9,NA,TRBJ2-5,TRBD2,CATGGVNPQETQYF,TGTGCTACGGGAGGGGTGAACCCCCAAGAGACCCAGTACTTC
TRBV7-3,once,TRBJ1-5,TRBD1,CASSGTGTGLGQPQHF,TGTGCCAGCAGCGGTACCGGGACAGGGTTGGGTCAGCCCCAGCATTTT
TRBV5-1,NA,TRBJ1-3,TRBD1,CASSLEGDSFLGNTIYF,TGCGCCAGCAGCTTGGAAGGGGACAGCTTTTTGGGAAACACCATATATTTT
TRBV30,NA,TRBJ2-2,TRBD1,CAWRTRGRTGELFF,TGTGCCTGGAGAACCAGGGGGAGAACCGGGGAGCTGTTTTTT
TRBV3-1/TRBV3-2,NA,TRBJ2-1,NA,CASSQAGSYNEQFF,TGTGCCAGCAGCCAGGCAGGGTCCTACAATGAGCAGTTCTTC
TRBV4-1,few,TRBJ2-1,NA,CASSPRGYNEQFF,TGCGCCAGCAGCCCCCGGGGCTACAATGAGCAGTTCTTC
TRBV7-9,NA,TRBJ2-3,TRBD2,CASSLFGRRGLAGDTQYF,TGTGCCAGCAGCTTATTCGGGCGTAGGGGACTAGCTGGAGATACGCAGTATTTT
TRBV6-6,NA,TRBJ2-6,NA,CASTPSVSGANVLTF,TGTGCCAGCACCCCTAGCGTCTCTGGGGCCAACGTCCTGACTTTC
TRBV9,NA,TRBJ1-6,TRBD1,CASSPRDRGETPLHF,TGTGCCAGCAGCCCCCGGGACAGGGGCGAGACACCCCTCCACTTT
TRBV14,NA,TRBJ2-3,TRBD2,CASSQDLNSGGTKYF,TGTGCCAGCAGCCAAGATCTTAATAGCGGGGGGACCAAGTATTTT
TRBV3-1/TRBV3-2,NA,TRBJ2-1,NA,CASSSLMGRTYNEQFF,TGTGCCAGCAGCTCCTTGATGGGCCGGACCTACAATGAGCAGTTCTTC
TRBV2,NA,TRBJ1-3,TRBD1,CASSEYRGSGNTIYF,TGTGCCAGCAGTGAATACAGGGGATCAGGAAACACCATATATTTT
TRBV10-1,NA,TRBJ2-7,NA,CASSEFEWTRGFDEQYF,TGCGCCAGCAGTGAGTTTGAATGGACCCGGGGTTTCGACGAGCAGTACTTC
TRBV19,NA,TRBJ1-3,TRBD1,CASSIQGTGTSGNTIYF,TGTGCCAGTAGTATACAGGGGACAGGGACCTCTGGAAACACCATATATTTT
TRBV27,NA,TRBJ1-5,TRBD1,CASSLGRGGNQPQHF,TGTGCCAGCAGTTTGGGCAGGGGGGGCAATCAGCCCCAGCATTTT
TRBV30,NA,TRBJ2-7,NA,CAWSPQSYEQYF,TGTGCCTGGAGTCCACAGTCCTACGAGCAGTACTTC
TRBV9,NA,TRBJ1-1,NA,CASSVEAAAPEAFF,TGTGCCAGCAGCGTGGAGGCGGCTGCCCCTGAAGCTTTCTTT
TRBV6-7,few,TRBJ2-1,TRBD2,CASIRREPDEGKGDEQFF,TGTGCCAGCATACGGCGGGAGCCAGATGAGGGCAAAGGCGATGAGCAGTTCTTC
TRBV28,NA,TRBJ1-6,NA,CASRGKTGYNSPLHF,TGTGCCAGCAGGGGAAAGACAGGTTATAATTCACCCCTCCACTTT
TRBV12-3/TRBV12-4,NA,TRBJ1-2,NA,CASSYREGYGYTF,TGTGCCAGCAGTTACAGGGAAGGCTATGGCTACACCTTC
TRBV4-2,NA,TRBJ1-3,TRBD1,CASSQDRTGGNTIYF,TGTGCCAGCAGCCAAGATAGGACAGGGGGAAACACCATATATTTT
TRBV7-3,NA,TRBJ2-2,NA,CASSLRGANTGELFF,TGTGCCAGCAGCTTACGGGGGGCTAACACCGGGGAGCTGTTTTTT
TRBV27,few,TRBJ1-2,NA,CASSLEPWGYTF,TGTGCCAGCAGTTTAGAGCCTTGGGGCTACACCTTC